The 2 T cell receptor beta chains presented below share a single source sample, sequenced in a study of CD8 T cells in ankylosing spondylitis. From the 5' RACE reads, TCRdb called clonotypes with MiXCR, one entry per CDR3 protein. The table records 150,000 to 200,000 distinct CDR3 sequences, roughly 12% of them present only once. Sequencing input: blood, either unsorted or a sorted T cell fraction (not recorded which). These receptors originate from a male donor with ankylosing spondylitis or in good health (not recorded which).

CDR3 DNA sequence: TGTGCCAGCCTTCGGACCGGGGAGCTGTTTTTT. Protein sequence: CASLRTGELFF. The chain joins TRBV7-9 to TRBJ2-2; D unclear. The CDR3 contains 11 residues. The germline V gene encodes CDR1 SEHNR and CDR2 FQNEAQ (reference sequence). The V end was cut by 8 bases, the J end by 5 bases, with 6 bases between.

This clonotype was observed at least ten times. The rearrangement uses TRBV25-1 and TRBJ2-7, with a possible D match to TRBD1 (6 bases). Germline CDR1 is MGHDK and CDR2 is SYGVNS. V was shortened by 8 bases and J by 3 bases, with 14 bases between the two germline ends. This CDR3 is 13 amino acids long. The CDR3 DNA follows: TGTGCCAGCTCGCCGACAGGAAACTACGAGCAGTACTTC. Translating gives CASSPTGNYEQYF.